This T cell receptor (beta chain) emerged from a study of blood T cell repertoires in COVID-19. Assay used: immunoSEQ multiplex PCR; TCRdb lists only in-frame clones, some missing. Among 360,000 or so clones listed, about 90% were seen once. This CDR3 spans 16 amino acids. Looked up from germline, CDR1 is SGHDT and CDR2 is YYEEEE. Trimming removed 0 bases at V and 5 bases at J, with 14 bases between. This chain connects TRBV5-6 to TRBJ2-2, with D possibly TRBD2 on 5 matching bases. The specimen sequenced was peripheral blood. The TCR comes from a man in his late teens or twenties with active or convalescent COVID-19. DNA for the CDR3: TGTGCCAGCAGCTTGGTGGTCGCGGGTGGTACCGGGGAGCTGTTTTTT. Amino acids: CASSLVVAGGTGELFF.